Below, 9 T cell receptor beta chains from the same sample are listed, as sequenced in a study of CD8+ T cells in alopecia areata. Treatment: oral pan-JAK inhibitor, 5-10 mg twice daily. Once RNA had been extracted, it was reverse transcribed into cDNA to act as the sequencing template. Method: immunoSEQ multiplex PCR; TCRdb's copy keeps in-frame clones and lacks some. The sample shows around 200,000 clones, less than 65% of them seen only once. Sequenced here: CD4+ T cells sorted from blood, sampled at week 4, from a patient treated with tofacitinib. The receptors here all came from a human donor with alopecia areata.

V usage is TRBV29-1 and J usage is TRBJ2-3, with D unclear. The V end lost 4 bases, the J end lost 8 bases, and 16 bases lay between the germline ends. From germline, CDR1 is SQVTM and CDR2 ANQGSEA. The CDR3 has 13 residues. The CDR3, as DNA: TGCAGCGTTGCCCAGCCCACACCCGGTACGCAGTATTTT. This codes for CSVAQPTPGTQYF.

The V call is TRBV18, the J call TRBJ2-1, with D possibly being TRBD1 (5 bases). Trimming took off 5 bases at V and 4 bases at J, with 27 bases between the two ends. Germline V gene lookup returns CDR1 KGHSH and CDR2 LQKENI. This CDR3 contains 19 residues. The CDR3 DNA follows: TGTGCCAGCTCAGGACAACCTCTCCGCGCGCGCTTTTCATACAATGAGCAGTTCTTC. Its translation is CASSGQPLRARFSYNEQFF.

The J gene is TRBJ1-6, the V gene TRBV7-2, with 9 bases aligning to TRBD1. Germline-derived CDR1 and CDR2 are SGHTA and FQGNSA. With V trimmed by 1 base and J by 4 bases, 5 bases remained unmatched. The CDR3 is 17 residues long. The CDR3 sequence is CASSLVPGQGYNSPLHF. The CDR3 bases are TGTGCCAGCAGCTTAGTACCGGGACAGGGTTATAATTCACCCCTCCACTTT.

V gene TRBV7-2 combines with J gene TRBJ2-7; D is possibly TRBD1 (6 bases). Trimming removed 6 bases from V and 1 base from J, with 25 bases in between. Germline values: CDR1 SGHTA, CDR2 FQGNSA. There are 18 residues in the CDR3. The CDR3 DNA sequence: TGTGCCAGCAGATCCCTCCGGGGACACGGGTTGAGTTCCTACGAGCAGTACTTC. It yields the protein CASRSLRGHGLSSYEQYF.

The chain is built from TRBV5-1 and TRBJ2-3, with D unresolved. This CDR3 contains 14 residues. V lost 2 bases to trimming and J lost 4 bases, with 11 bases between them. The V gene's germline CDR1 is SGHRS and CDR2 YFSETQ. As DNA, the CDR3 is TGCGCCAGCAGCTTAGGGATGGCCCCAGATACGCAGTATTTT. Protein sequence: CASSLGMAPDTQYF. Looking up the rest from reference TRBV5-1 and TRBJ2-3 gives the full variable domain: KAGVTQTPRYLIKTRGQQVTLSCSPISGHRSVSWYQQTPGQGLQFLFEYFSETQRNKGNFPGRFSGRQFSNSRSEMNVSTLELGDSALYLCASSLGMAPDTQYFGPGTRLTVL.

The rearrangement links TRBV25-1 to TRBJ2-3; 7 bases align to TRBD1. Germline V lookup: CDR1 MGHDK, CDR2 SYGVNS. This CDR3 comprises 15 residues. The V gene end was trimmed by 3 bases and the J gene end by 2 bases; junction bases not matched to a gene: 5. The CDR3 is CASSDTGVITDTQYF. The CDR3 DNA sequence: TGTGCCAGCAGTGATACAGGGGTCATCACAGATACGCAGTATTTT.

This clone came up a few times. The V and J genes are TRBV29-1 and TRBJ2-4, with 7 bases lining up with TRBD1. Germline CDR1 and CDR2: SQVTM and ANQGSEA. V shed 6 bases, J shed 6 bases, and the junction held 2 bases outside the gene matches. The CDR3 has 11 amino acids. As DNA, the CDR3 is TGCAGCGTGGGGGACAGAAACATTCAGTACTTC. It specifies CSVGDRNIQYF.

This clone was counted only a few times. The DNA for the CDR3 is TGTGCCAGCAGCCAAGATTTGGAAGGGCGGGAGACCCAGTACTTC. This translates into CASSQDLEGRETQYF. The J gene is TRBJ2-5, the V gene TRBV4-2, with D uncertain. Germline CDR1 LGHNA, CDR2 YNFKEQ. The CDR3 is made up of 15 amino acids. Trimming took off 0 bases at V and 5 bases at J, with 13 bases between the two ends.

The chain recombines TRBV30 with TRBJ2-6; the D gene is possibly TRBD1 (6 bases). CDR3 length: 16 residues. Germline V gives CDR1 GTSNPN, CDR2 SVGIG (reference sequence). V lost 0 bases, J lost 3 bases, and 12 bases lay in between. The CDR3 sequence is CAWSVKPGVGANVLTF. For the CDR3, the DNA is TGTGCCTGGAGTGTAAAACCAGGGGTTGGGGCCAACGTCCTGACTTTC. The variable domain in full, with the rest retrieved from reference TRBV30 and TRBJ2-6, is SQTIHQWPATLVQPVGSPLSLECTVEGTSNPNLYWYRQAAGRGLQLLFYSVGIGQISSEVPQNLSASRPQDRQFILSSKKLLLSDSGFYLCAWSVKPGVGANVLTFGAGSRLTVL.